This TCR beta chain derives from a study of blood T cell repertoires in COVID-19. Overall study: Samples representing acute and convalescent COVID-19 were sourced from the United States, Italy and Spain.

The table came from immunoSEQ multiplex PCR; TCRdb's copy has only in-frame clones and leaves some out. The repertoire holds 50,000 to 65,000 clones, with under 85% as singletons. The V and J ends lost 2 bases and 0 bases respectively, with 13 bases between them. The CDR3 extends over 16 amino acids. Germline V gives CDR1 SEHNR, CDR2 FQNEAQ (reference sequence). The sequence was obtained from a woman aged 80 or older with acute or convalescent COVID-19. The V call is TRBV7-9, the J call TRBJ2-5, with D tentatively TRBD1 (6 bases). Sequencing was done on a sample of peripheral blood. CDR3 bases: TGTGCCAGCAGCTTACTGGGGGCTTCGTACCAAGAGACCCAGTACTTC. This sequence encodes CASSLLGASYQETQYF.